This T cell receptor (beta chain) is drawn from a study of T cells in tuberculosis. Across the whole study: Sequenced TCRs come from CD1B-GMM tetramer-binding T cells.

TCR-alpha and TCR-beta chains were sequenced unpaired. Sequencing used immunoSEQ multiplex PCR; TCRdb keeps in-frame clones, though not all of them. The repertoire includes some 90,000 clones, approximately 91% of them detected once, and under 2.5% sits in the top ten. The CDR3 length is 17 residues. Germline V gene sequence: CDR1 MNHEY, CDR2 SMNVEV (reference sequence). Trimming removed 5 bases from V and 1 base from J; junction bases left unmatched: 7. Cells were sorted from thawed PBMC rested overnight and stained with GMM-loaded CD1B tetramer, viability dye and anti-CD3. The CD1B tetramers carried C32 glucose monomycolate purified from Rhodococcus equi. Before cryopreservation, the sorted PBMC lost their CD14-expressing monocytes. Each donor contributed some 100,000 sorted tetramer-negative cells.

V is TRBV27 and J is TRBJ2-2; 10 nucleotides line up with TRBD1. Sample: CD1b-GMM tetramer-negative cells sorted from PBMCs. The receptor was derived from an adult woman with latent tuberculosis. Here the CDR3 DNA reads TGTGCCAGCAGTAAGCCGACAGGGGGCCGGAACACCGGGGAGCTGTTTTTT. Amino acids: CASSKPTGGRNTGELFF.